This passage covers 5 T cell receptor beta chains from one sample sequenced in a study of blood T cell repertoires in COVID-19. Some clones are missing from TCRdb's copy, which holds only in-frame ones; the method was immunoSEQ multiplex PCR. This table has 140,000 or so clones, 75% to 90% appearing once. The specimen was peripheral blood. These receptors originate from a woman aged 55-70 years with active COVID-19.

The chain is built from TRBV5-5 and TRBJ2-7, with D maybe TRBD2 (5 bases). Trimming cost V 2 bases and J 0 bases, with 18 bases left between them. This CDR3 has 17 amino acids. Germline V lookup: CDR1 SGHKS, CDR2 YYEKEE (reference sequence). The CDR3: CASSFFSLAAASYEQYF. As DNA, the CDR3 is TGTGCCAGCAGCTTTTTCTCTCTAGCCGCCGCCTCCTACGAGCAGTACTTC.

This rearrangement joins TRBV4-2 to TRBJ1-2; D remains unclear. The CDR3 has 13 residues. Deletions cut 1 base from V and 6 bases from J, with 9 bases between. Germline values: CDR1 LGHNA, CDR2 YNFKEQ. The CDR3 sequence is CASSQGRSDGYTF. As DNA, the CDR3 is TGTGCCAGCAGCCAAGGTAGAAGCGATGGCTACACCTTC.

This clone was seen a single time. This chain joins TRBV6-5 and TRBJ1-6, with unresolved D. The length of the CDR3 is 16 residues. The V gene's germline CDR1 is MNHEY and CDR2 SVGAGI. Trimming left V 2 bases short and J 6 bases short, with 14 bases between. For the CDR3, the DNA is TGTGCCAGCAGTTACGGGAGGTCGTCAGTTAATTCACCCCTCCACTTT. Protein sequence: CASSYGRSSVNSPLHF.

The chain combines TRBV28 with TRBJ2-1; possible D gene TRBD2, 6 bases. The germline V and J ends were trimmed by 6 bases and 3 bases, with 18 bases remaining between them. The CDR3 extends over 16 amino acids. In germline, CDR1 is MDHEN, CDR2 SYDVKM. CDR3 sequence: CASSPGGAGNYNEQFF. The CDR3 DNA reads TGTGCCAGCAGCCCCGGCGGGGCAGGAAACTACAATGAGCAGTTCTTC.

The rearrangement uses TRBV18 and TRBJ2-2; possibly TRBD2 for D (6 bases). The CDR3 is 17 residues long. Germline V lookup: CDR1 KGHSH, CDR2 LQKENI. V lost 2 bases and J 3 bases, leaving 16 bases between the germline ends. CDR3: CASSPIIRGKDTGELFF. As DNA, the CDR3 is TGTGCCAGCTCACCAATAATACGGGGGAAAGACACCGGGGAGCTGTTTTTT.